This TCR beta chain stems from a study of T-cell reconstitution after alpha-beta-depleted transplantation in children. Study-wide results and caveats: Surviving recipient T cells and thymic progenitors produced the high day-60 TCRbeta diversity seen in some patients. Expanded clones from the graft, numbering several hundred, reportedly supplied alpha-beta T cells about two months after transplant. A year post-transplant, T-cell counts and diversity derived mostly from newly produced T cells.

Per the germline V gene, CDR1 is SGHNT and CDR2 is YYREEE (reference sequence). Trimming left V 4 bases short and J 2 bases short, with 14 bases between. The CDR3 sequence is 15 residues long. This clonotype has only a few counts. Its antigen is still unknown. Library preparation (for TCRbeta) was performed with unique molecular identifiers. TCRdb passed the PCR reads through MiXCR, listing each CDR3 protein once. The data show some 110,000 distinct CDR3 sequences, 10% seen once. The receptor was isolated from a boy aged 2 to 10 with acute lymphoblastic leukemia, due to receive a stem cell transplant. The material was PBMCs, obtained before TCRalphabeta/CD19-depleted stem cell transplant. The V gene is TRBV5-4, the J gene TRBJ2-3; D remains ambiguous. Written as DNA, the CDR3 is TGTGCCAGCAGCGTGACCGGGCCGCCCACAGATACGCAGTATTTT. Encoded protein: CASSVTGPPTDTQYF.